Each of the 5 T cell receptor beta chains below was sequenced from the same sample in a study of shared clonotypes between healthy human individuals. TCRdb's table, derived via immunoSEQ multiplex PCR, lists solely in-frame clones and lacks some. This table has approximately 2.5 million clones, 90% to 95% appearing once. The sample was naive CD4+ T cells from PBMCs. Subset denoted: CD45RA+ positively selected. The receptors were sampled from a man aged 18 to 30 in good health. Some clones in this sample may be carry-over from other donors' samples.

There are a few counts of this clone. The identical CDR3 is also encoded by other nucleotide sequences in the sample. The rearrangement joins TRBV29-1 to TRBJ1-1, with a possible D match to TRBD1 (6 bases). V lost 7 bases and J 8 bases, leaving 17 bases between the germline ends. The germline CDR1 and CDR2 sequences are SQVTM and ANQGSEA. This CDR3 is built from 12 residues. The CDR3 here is CSATPSGTEAFF. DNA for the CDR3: TGCAGCGCAACCCCATCCGGGACAGAAGCTTTCTTT.

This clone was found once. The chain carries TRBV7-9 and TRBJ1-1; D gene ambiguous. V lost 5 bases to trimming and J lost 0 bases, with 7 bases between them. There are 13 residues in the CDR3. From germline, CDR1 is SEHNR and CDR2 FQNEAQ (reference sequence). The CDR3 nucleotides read TGTGCCAGCAGCGTCCAAATGAACACTGAAGCTTTCTTT. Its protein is CASSVQMNTEAFF.

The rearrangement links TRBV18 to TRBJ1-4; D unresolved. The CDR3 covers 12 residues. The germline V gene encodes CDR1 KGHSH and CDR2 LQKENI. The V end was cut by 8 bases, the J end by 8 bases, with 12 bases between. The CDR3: CASGITIEKLFF. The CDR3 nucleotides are TGTGCCAGCGGGATCACGATCGAAAAACTGTTTTTT.

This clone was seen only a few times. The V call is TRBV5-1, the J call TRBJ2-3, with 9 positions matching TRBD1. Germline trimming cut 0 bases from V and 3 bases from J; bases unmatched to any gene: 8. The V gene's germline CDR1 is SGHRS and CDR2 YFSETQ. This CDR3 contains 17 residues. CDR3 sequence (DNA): TGCGCCAGCAGCTTGGCCGACAGGGGGAGGGGAACAGATACGCAGTATTTT. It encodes CASSLADRGRGTDTQYF.

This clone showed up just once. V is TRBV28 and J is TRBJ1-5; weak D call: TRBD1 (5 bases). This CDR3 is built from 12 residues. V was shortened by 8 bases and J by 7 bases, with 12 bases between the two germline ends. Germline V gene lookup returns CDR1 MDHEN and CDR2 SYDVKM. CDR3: CASGTVDQPQHF. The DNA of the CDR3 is TGTGCCAGCGGGACGGTAGACCAGCCCCAGCATTTT.